The 7 T cell receptor beta chains below come from one sample, sequenced in a study of blood T cell repertoires in COVID-19. Here immunoSEQ multiplex PCR was the method, and the copy in TCRdb shows in-frame clones only, minus some. The profile shows about 100,000 clones, just over 70% of them singletons. The sequenced material came from peripheral blood. The receptors here all came from a middle-aged woman with acute or convalescent COVID-19.

Ten or more counts support this clone. The chain carries TRBV1 and TRBJ1-2. TRBV1 is labeled a pseudogene. The CDR3 contains 11 residues. DNA for the CDR3: TGCAAACCCGAGGGGGGGAATGGCTACACCTTC. This sequence encodes CKPEGGNGYTF.

This clone was seen a single time. The rearrangement uses TRBV20-1 and TRBJ1-1; D possibly corresponds to TRBD1 (5 bases). CDR1 and CDR2 (germline): DFQATT, SNEGSKA (reference sequence). Trimming took off 6 bases at V and 6 bases at J, with 11 bases between the two ends. The CDR3 has 11 residues. CDR3 in DNA: TGCAGTGCCCTGCGGGGGGCTGAAGCTTTCTTT. This encodes CSALRGAEAFF.

The chain links TRBV5-5 to TRBJ1-1; D may be TRBD1 (5 bases). Germline lookup yields CDR1 SGHKS and CDR2 YYEKEE (reference sequence). The CDR3 is 15 amino acids. Trimming shortened V by 2 bases and J by 1 base, and 12 bases separated the two germline ends. The CDR3 bases are TGTGCCAGCAGCTTACGGGGGATCTCGAACACTGAAGCTTTCTTT. It encodes CASSLRGISNTEAFF.

CDR3 residues: CAISESTGGGAKNIQYF. The CDR3 DNA follows: TGTGCCATCAGTGAGTCGACCGGCGGTGGAGCCAAAAACATTCAGTACTTC. The V and J genes are TRBV10-3 and TRBJ2-4; D gene uncertain. The length of the CDR3 is 17 residues. Germline lookup yields CDR1 ENHRY and CDR2 SYGVKD. The V end was cut by 0 bases, the J end by 0 bases, with 12 bases between.

The rearrangement uses TRBV4-1 and TRBJ1-4, with 7 bases matching TRBD1. CDR1 is MGHRA and CDR2 is YSYEKL in the germline V gene. The CDR3 has 16 amino acids. J lost 5 bases, V lost 4 bases, and 10 bases had no gene match. The CDR3 here is CASSPGGTVPNEKLFF. DNA for the CDR3: TGCGCCAGCAGCCCTGGGGGGACAGTCCCAAATGAAAAACTGTTTTTT.

This chain joins TRBV30 and TRBJ1-5; 9 bases are a match to TRBD1. The CDR3 is 13 residues long. CDR1 is GTSNPN and CDR2 is SVGIG in the germline V gene (reference sequence). Trimming cost V 0 bases and J 6 bases; bases outside gene matches: 0. The CDR3 bases are TGTGCCTGGAGTGTACAGGGGGCTCAGCCCCAGCATTTT. This sequence encodes CAWSVQGAQPQHF. Together with reference TRBV30 and TRBJ1-5, the CDR3 gives the full variable domain: SQTIHQWPATLVQPVGSPLSLECTVEGTSNPNLYWYRQAAGRGLQLLFYSVGIGQISSEVPQNLSASRPQDRQFILSSKKLLLSDSGFYLCAWSVQGAQPQHFGDGTRLSIL.

J is TRBJ2-1 and V is TRBV7-9; D is possibly TRBD2 (6 bases). V was shortened by 6 bases and J by 2 bases, with 20 bases between the two germline ends. The CDR3 contains 17 residues. CDR1 and CDR2 from the germline V gene are SEHNR and FQNEAQ (reference sequence). CDR3 residues: CASSYLPGGGAYNEQFF. In DNA, the CDR3 is TGTGCCAGCAGTTATTTACCCGGGGGTGGTGCCTACAATGAGCAGTTCTTC. Combining the CDR3 with reference TRBV7-9 and TRBJ2-1 gives the whole variable domain DTGVSQNPRHKITKRGQNVTFRCDPISEHNRLYWYRQTLGQGPEFLTYFQNEAQLEKSRLLSDRFSAERPKGSFSTLEIQRTEQGDSAMYLCASSYLPGGGAYNEQFFGPGTRLTVL.